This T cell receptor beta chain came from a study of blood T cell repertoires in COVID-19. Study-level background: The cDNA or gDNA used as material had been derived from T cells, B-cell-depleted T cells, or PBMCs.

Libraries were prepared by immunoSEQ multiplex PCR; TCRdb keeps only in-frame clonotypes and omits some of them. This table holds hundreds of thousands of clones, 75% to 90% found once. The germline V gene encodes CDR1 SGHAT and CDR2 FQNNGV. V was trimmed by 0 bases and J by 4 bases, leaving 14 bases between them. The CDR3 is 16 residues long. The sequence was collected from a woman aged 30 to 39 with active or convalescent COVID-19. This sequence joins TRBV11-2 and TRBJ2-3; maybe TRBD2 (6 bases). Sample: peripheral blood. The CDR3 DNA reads TGTGCCAGCAGCTTAGATGCCAGCGGGCACGCAGATACGCAGTATTTT. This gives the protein CASSLDASGHADTQYF.